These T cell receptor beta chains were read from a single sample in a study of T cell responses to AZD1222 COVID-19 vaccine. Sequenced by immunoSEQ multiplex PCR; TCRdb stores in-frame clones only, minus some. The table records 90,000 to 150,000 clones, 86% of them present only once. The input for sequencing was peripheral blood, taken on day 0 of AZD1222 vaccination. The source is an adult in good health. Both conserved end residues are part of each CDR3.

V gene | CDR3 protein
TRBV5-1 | CASSLDGVTNTEAFF
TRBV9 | CASSVGKRDSPLHF
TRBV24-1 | CATSDATSPYEQYF
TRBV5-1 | CASSLAAGGYNEQFF
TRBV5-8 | CASSLGTLDEKLFF
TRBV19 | CASSISQGNYEQYF
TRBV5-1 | CASSIGQGTGELFF
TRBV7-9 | CASSLAAGLYEQYF
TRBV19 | CASSRTGGNPNEKLFF
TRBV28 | CASSLGGGGRTQYF
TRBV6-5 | CASKLGLQNTGELFF
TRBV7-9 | CASTAGGVAKNIQYF
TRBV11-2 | CASSLVEGGNTGELFF
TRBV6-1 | CASSEAHPGEAGELFF
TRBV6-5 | CASQARGHSYEQYF
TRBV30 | CAWSASGDTGELFF
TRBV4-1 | CASSQGGTAFGETQYF
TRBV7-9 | CASSLSVAYNEQFF
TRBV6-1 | CASWRGGLGNTEAFF
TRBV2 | CASSYYPGLRLNEQFF
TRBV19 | CASSIGRGSTDTQYF